The 11 T cell receptor beta chains below were found in one sample sequenced in a study of T cells in Graves' hyperthyroidism and ophthalmopathy. RNA transcripts provided the source from which TCR beta CDR3 regions were amplified. The TCR CDR3 first-round RT-PCR relied on the HTBI primer set. TCRdb re-called the multiplex PCR reads through MiXCR, storing one row per CDR3 protein. The repertoire holds approximately 590,000 distinct CDR3 sequences, with around 42% as singletons. The sequenced sample consisted of peripheral blood or thyroid tissue (not recorded which). Every receptor here comes from a woman under 30 with Graves' hyperthyroidism.

V gene TRBV7-9 combines with J gene TRBJ1-4, with TRBD1 matching 7 bases. Germline assignment: CDR1 SEHNR and CDR2 FQNEAQ (reference sequence). V lost 1 base to trimming and J lost 7 bases; unmatched junction nucleotides: 6. This CDR3 has 15 residues. Here the CDR3 reads CASSLEMTGSEKLFF. As DNA, the CDR3 is TGTGCCAGCAGCTTAGAAATGACAGGGAGTGAAAAACTGTTTTTT.

Regarding this clonotype: One junction end disagrees with the germline gene, perhaps due to a read error. This chain links TRBV7-2 with TRBJ1-3, with unresolved D. This CDR3 contains 14 residues. In germline, CDR1 is SGHTA, CDR2 FQGNSA. The chain's CDR3 is CASSLGGFGSTIYF. The CDR3 nucleotides are TGTGCCAGCAGCTTAGGGGGATTTGGAAGCACCATATATTTT.

This clonotype was detected only a few times. This chain links TRBV12-3 or TRBV12-4 with TRBJ2-5; 10 nucleotides align to TRBD1. The CDR3 length is 15 residues. CDR3 residues: CASGLVATGGETQYF. CDR3 DNA: TGTGCTAGTGGTTTGGTCGCGACAGGGGGCGAGACCCAGTACTTC.

The CDR3 sequence is CASSTSRGGAFF. In DNA form, the CDR3 reads TGTGCCAGCAGTACGTCTCGGGGCGGAGCTTTCTTT. The chain combines TRBV27 with TRBJ1-1; D possibly corresponds to TRBD1 (5 bases). The CDR3 runs 12 residues. V was pared by 5 bases and J by 10 bases, with 14 bases between. The V gene's germline CDR1 is MNHEY and CDR2 SMNVEV (reference sequence).

A few counts support this clonotype. The chain is built from TRBV11-2 and TRBJ1-4, with D unresolved. Germline CDR1 SGHAT, CDR2 FQNNGV. The CDR3 totals 13 residues. The ends were cut back, 0 bases at V and 11 bases at J, with 10 bases in the middle. For the CDR3, the DNA is TGTGCCAGCAGCTTAGAACCGGGGAGGAAACTGTTTTTT. Translated, it gives CASSLEPGRKLFF.

The chain employs TRBV7-3 and TRBJ2-5, with D hard to call. The V gene's germline CDR1 is SGHTA and CDR2 FQGTGA. This CDR3 spans 14 amino acids. The V end was cut by 7 bases, the J end by 1 base, with 13 bases between. CDR3 residues: CASKQDNAQETQYF. Here the CDR3 DNA reads TGTGCCAGCAAGCAAGACAATGCCCAAGAGACCCAGTACTTC. Supplemented by reference TRBV7-3 and TRBJ2-5, the full variable domain reads GAGVSQTPSNKVTEKGKYVELRCDPISGHTALYWYRQSLGQGPEFLIYFQGTGAADDSGLPNDRFFAVRPEGSVSTLKIQRTERGDSAVYLCASKQDNAQETQYFGPGTRLLVL.

Of note for this clonotype: A much larger clone differs by one base, so this may be a read error. This sequence joins TRBV20-1 and TRBJ1-5; D is unclear. This CDR3 spans 14 amino acids. Germline V gives CDR1 DFQATT, CDR2 SNEGSKA (reference sequence). The CDR3 bases are TGCAGTGCTAGCAGTCGCAGTAGCAATCAGCCCCAGCCTTTT. The encoded protein is CSASSRSSNQPQPF.

The gene calls are TRBV29-1 and TRBJ1-1, with D unresolved. Germline CDR1 SQVTM, CDR2 ANQGSEA. The length of the CDR3 is 11 residues. V was shortened by 8 bases and J by 4 bases, with 11 bases between the two germline ends. This CDR3 reads CSLDGSTEAFF. CDR3 sequence (DNA): TGCAGCTTAGATGGCAGCACTGAAGCTTTCTTT.

This chain links TRBV7-2 with TRBJ1-2; 8 nucleotides agree with TRBD1. The V gene's germline CDR1 is SGHTA and CDR2 FQGNSA. V trimming: 5 bases; J trimming: 5 bases; junction bases outside the gene matches: 10. There are 15 residues in the CDR3. The CDR3 bases are TGTGCCAGCAGCACTTTTACCGGGACAGGATATGGCTACACCTTC. As protein: CASSTFTGTGYGYTF.

This clonotype was counted at least ten times. The J gene is TRBJ1-3, the V gene TRBV29-1; no clear D. The V and J ends lost 1 base and 7 bases respectively, with 17 bases between them. The germline V gene encodes CDR1 SQVTM and CDR2 ANQGSEA. This CDR3 is built from 15 residues. CDR3 protein: CSVEVFSAIGNTIYF. For the CDR3, the DNA is TGCAGCGTTGAAGTGTTCTCTGCGATCGGCAACACCATATATTTT.

In its sample, this clonotype was seen many times. The chain is built from TRBV24-1 and TRBJ2-5; D tentatively reads TRBD1 or TRBD2 (5 bases each). V lost 7 bases and J lost 1, with 12 bases in between. The CDR3 runs to 14 residues. The germline V gene encodes CDR1 KGHDR and CDR2 SFDVKD. CDR3 DNA: TGTGCCACCAGCCGGGACGGGTCCCAAGAGACCCAGTACTTC. Amino acid sequence: CATSRDGSQETQYF.